This T cell receptor (beta chain) appears in the sequencing data of a study of shared clonotypes between healthy human individuals. Study conclusions and caveats: Sharing across a few donors was seen in 4.5% to 6.5% of naive CD4 clonotypes. Compared with clonotypes that all four donors shared, non-shared clonotypes had lower generation probabilities.

The data were produced by immunoSEQ multiplex PCR, yet TCRdb's version contains in-frame clones alone and is incomplete. The sample has more than 850,000 clones; about 80% are singletons. Remarks on this clone: Its antigen is undetermined.

Germline values: CDR1 SGHRS, CDR2 YFSETQ. The CDR3 runs to 12 residues. V lost 1 base and J lost 5, with 7 bases in between. All of the donors resided in Nashville, Tennessee, and each was a Caucasian adult. The chain couples TRBV5-1 to TRBJ2-7, with D unclear. This clonotype was obtained from a man between 18 and 35 years old in good health. Some clones in this sample may be carry-over from other donors' samples. Sequencing was carried out using memory CD4+ T cells from PBMCs. The subset: CD45RA-negative fraction. The CDR3: CASSLLGNEQYF. The CDR3 coding sequence is TGCGCCAGCAGCTTGTTAGGAAACGAGCAGTACTTC.